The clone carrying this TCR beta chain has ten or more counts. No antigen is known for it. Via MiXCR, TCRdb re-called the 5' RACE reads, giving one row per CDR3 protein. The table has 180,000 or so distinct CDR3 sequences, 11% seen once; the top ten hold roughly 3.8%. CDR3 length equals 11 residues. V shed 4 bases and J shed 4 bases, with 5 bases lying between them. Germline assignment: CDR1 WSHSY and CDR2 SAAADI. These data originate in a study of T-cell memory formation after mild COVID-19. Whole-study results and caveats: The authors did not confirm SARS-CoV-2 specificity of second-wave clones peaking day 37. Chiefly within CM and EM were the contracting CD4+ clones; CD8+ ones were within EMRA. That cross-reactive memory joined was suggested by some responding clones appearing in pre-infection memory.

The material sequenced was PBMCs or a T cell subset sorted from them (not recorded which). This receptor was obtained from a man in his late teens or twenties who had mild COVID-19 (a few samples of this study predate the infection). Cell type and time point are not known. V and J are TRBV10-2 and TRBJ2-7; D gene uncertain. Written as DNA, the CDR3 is TGCGCCAGCAGTGGGGGTTACGAGCAGTACTTC. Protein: CASSGGYEQYF.